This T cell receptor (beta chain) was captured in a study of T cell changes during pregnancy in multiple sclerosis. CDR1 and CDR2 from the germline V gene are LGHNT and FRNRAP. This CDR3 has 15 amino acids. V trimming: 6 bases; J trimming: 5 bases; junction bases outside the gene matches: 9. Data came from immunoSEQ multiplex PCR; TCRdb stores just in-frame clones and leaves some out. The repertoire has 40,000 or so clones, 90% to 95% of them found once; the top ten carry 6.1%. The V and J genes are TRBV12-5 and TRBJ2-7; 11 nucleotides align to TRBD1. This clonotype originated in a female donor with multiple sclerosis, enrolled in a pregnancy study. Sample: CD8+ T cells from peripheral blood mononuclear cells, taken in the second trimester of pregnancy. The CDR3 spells CASGEPGQGGHEQYF. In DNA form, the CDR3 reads TGTGCTAGTGGAGAACCGGGACAGGGGGGACACGAGCAGTACTTC.